These 20 T cell receptor beta chains were sequenced from one sample in a study of graft-versus-host responses after intestinal transplantation. Generated by immunoSEQ multiplex PCR, the TCRdb table keeps only in-frame clones and is missing some. The table lists approximately 11,000 clones, over 90% of them singletons. This sample comprised PBMCs, obtained approximately 110 days after intestinal transplant. Receptors were obtained from a human patient who received an intestinal transplant, so some T cells may come from the graft donor.

This clone was found a few times. The chain joins TRBV5-6 to TRBJ1-2, with D possibly matching TRBD2 (6 bases). The DNA end favors TRBJ2-7, so the J call may be wrong. This CDR3 has 13 residues. Germline V gene lookup returns CDR1 SGHDT and CDR2 YYEEEE. As DNA, the CDR3 is TGTGCCAGCAGCTTGGAAGCGGGCGTTGAGCAGTACTTC. It yields the protein CASSLEAGVEQYF.

The V and J genes are TRBV18 and TRBJ2-7, with a possible D match to TRBD1 (6 bases). The CDR3 covers 14 residues. V was shortened by 4 bases and J by 5 bases, with 15 bases between the two germline ends. Per germline, CDR1 KGHSH and CDR2 LQKENI. CDR3 DNA sequence: TGTGCCAGCTCACTAGGGGACAATAAGGACGAGCAGTACTTC. Encoded protein: CASSLGDNKDEQYF.

The J gene is TRBJ2-3, the V gene TRBV27; 8 nucleotides align to TRBD1. Germline V gives CDR1 MNHEY, CDR2 SMNVEV (reference sequence). Trimming removed 4 bases from V and 0 bases from J; junction bases left unmatched: 6. This CDR3 contains 16 residues. CDR3: CASSSGQGASTDTQYF. For the CDR3, the DNA is TGTGCCAGCAGTTCGGGGCAGGGGGCTAGCACAGATACGCAGTATTTT.

This clone has a single count. The CDR3 spells CASSVGDTGNTIYF. The CDR3 region has the DNA TGTGCCAGCAGCGTAGGGGACACGGGAAACACCATATATTTT. The chain combines TRBV9 with TRBJ1-3; D perhaps matches TRBD1 (6 bases). Looked up from germline, CDR1 is SGDLS and CDR2 is YYNGEE. V was shortened by 0 bases and J by 4 bases, with 8 bases between the two germline ends. The CDR3 runs to 14 residues. The whole variable domain, filled in from reference TRBV9 and TRBJ1-3, reads DSGVTQTPKHLITATGQRVTLRCSPRSGDLSVYWYQQSLDQGLQFLIQYYNGEERAKGNILERFSAQQFPDLHSELNLSSLELGDSALYFCASSVGDTGNTIYFGEGSWLTVV.

The V call is TRBV6-1, the J call TRBJ1-4, with D possibly being TRBD1 (5 bases). The CDR3 spans 15 residues. The germline CDR1 and CDR2 sequences are MNHNS and SASEGT. The ends were cut back, 7 bases at V and 7 bases at J, with 19 bases in the middle. The DNA of the CDR3 is TGTGCCAGCAATGGGGCAGAGAGGTTGTTTGAAAAACTGTTTTTT. This sequence encodes CASNGAERLFEKLFF.

The V call is TRBV6-6, the J call TRBJ2-7; D remains unclear. The CDR3 spans 13 residues. V lost 2 bases and J 3 bases, leaving 8 bases between the germline ends. Germline V gene sequence: CDR1 MNHNY, CDR2 SVGAGI (reference sequence). The CDR3 reads CASSYSPDYEQYF. The CDR3 DNA is TGTGCCAGCAGTTACAGTCCAGACTACGAGCAGTACTTC.

The rearrangement uses TRBV11-3 and TRBJ2-1; TRBD2 matches at 15 bases. CDR3 size: 17 residues. CDR1 SGHNT and CDR2 YENEEA come from the germline V gene. V lost 5 bases and J lost 6; bases outside the gene matches: 8. The CDR3 DNA reads TGTGCCAGCAGCATCGGGACTAGCGGGAGGATATTCAATGAGCAGTTCTTC. As protein: CASSIGTSGRIFNEQFF.

This chain's CDR3 is CASSEGVGYGYTF. The CDR3 DNA reads as TGTGCCAGCAGTGAAGGGGTCGGATATGGCTACACCTTC. J is TRBJ1-2 and V is TRBV6-5, with D tentatively TRBD1 (5 bases). The V and J ends lost 5 bases and 5 bases respectively, with 12 bases between them. Per the germline V gene, CDR1 is MNHEY and CDR2 is SVGAGI. The CDR3 extends over 13 amino acids.

The chain recombines TRBV21-1 with TRBJ2-7; the table's D call, TRBD2, was not checked against the DNA. TRBV21-1 is a recognized pseudogene. This CDR3 is built from 14 residues. The CDR3 here is CASSNGGGSYEQYF. DNA of the CDR3: TGTGCCAGCAGCAATGGGGGGGGCTCCTACGAGCAGTACTTC.

This clone was seen just once. The gene calls are TRBV27 and TRBJ2-7; weak D call: TRBD1 (5 bases). The CDR3 has 19 amino acids. Trimming removed 0 bases at V and 2 bases at J, with 23 bases between. CDR1 and CDR2 from the germline V gene are MNHEY and SMNVEV (reference sequence). CDR3 in amino acids: CASSLSAGMLGDSPYEQYF. The CDR3 DNA sequence: TGTGCCAGCAGTTTATCCGCCGGTATGTTGGGTGACAGTCCCTACGAGCAGTACTTC.

This sequence joins TRBV7-6 and TRBJ2-1; tentatively, D is TRBD1 or TRBD2 (5 bases each). Germline-derived CDR1 and CDR2 are SGHVS and FNYEAQ. The CDR3 length is 14 residues. Trimming took off 2 bases at V and 5 bases at J, with 10 bases between the two ends. This chain's CDR3 is CASSLSGANNEQFF. The DNA for the CDR3 is TGTGCCAGCAGCTTATCCGGGGCCAACAATGAGCAGTTCTTC.

The chain couples TRBV4-2 to TRBJ1-1; D call uncertain. The CDR3 contains 14 residues. From germline, CDR1 is LGHNA and CDR2 YNFKEQ. Trimming removed 2 bases from V and 4 bases from J, with 11 bases in between. In DNA, the CDR3 is TGTGCCAGCAGCCAACGACGGGGAGGCACTGAAGCTTTCTTT. Translated: CASSQRRGGTEAFF.

The table lists this clone with a count of one. The chain recombines TRBV2 with TRBJ2-1; 10 bases fit TRBD1. V lost 11 bases and J lost 4; bases outside the gene matches: 11. The germline gives CDR1 SNHLY, CDR2 FYNNEI. CDR3 length equals 15 residues. The CDR3 DNA follows: TGTGCCCAGGAGGGGACAGGGGAATTATACAATGAGCAGTTCTTC. This codes for CAQEGTGELYNEQFF.

This clone was found once. The rearrangement joins TRBV29-1 to TRBJ2-1; D remains ambiguous. CDR1 is SQVTM, CDR2 ANQGSEA, per germline. The CDR3 has 15 amino acids. V was shortened by 0 bases and J by 0 bases, with 9 bases between the two germline ends. CDR3: CSVEDQGRSYNEQFF. The CDR3 region has the DNA TGCAGCGTTGAAGATCAAGGGCGCTCCTACAATGAGCAGTTCTTC.

This chain joins TRBV27 and TRBJ2-3, with 9 bases that match TRBD2. CDR3 length: 14 amino acids. Unmatched junction bases numbered 5, after V lost 8 bases and J lost 2 bases. The germline V gene has CDR1 MNHEY and CDR2 SMNVEV (reference sequence). The CDR3 loop is CASQRGEFTDTQYF. In DNA form, the CDR3 reads TGTGCCAGCCAGCGGGGGGAATTCACAGATACGCAGTATTTT.

V usage is TRBV29-1 and J usage is TRBJ1-2; 7 nucleotides line up with TRBD1. V trimming: 7 bases; J trimming: 5 bases; junction bases outside the gene matches: 7. CDR1 is SQVTM and CDR2 is ANQGSEA in the germline V gene. CDR3 size: 12 residues. In DNA, the CDR3 is TGCAGCGCCCTGACAGGGAGGTATGGCTACACCTTC. It codes for CSALTGRYGYTF.

V and J are TRBV7-7 and TRBJ2-1; 10 bases agree with TRBD1. J gave up 7 bases and V 5 bases, and 11 bases lay outside the gene matches. Germline CDR1 reads SSHAT; CDR2 reads FNYEAQ (reference sequence). CDR3 size: 16 residues. The CDR3 is CASSRGDRGIGNEQFF. The CDR3 region has the DNA TGTGCCAGCAGCAGAGGGGACAGGGGTATTGGGAATGAGCAGTTCTTC.

V and J are TRBV7-3 and TRBJ2-7; 10 bases fit TRBD1. Losses at the gene ends were 2 bases for V and 3 bases for J; bases not matched to a gene: 10. CDR1 and CDR2 (germline): SGHTA, FQGTGA. This CDR3 contains 17 residues. CDR3 loop: CASSLENQDRGDYEQYF. The CDR3 DNA is TGTGCCAGCAGCTTAGAAAATCAGGACAGGGGGGACTACGAGCAGTACTTC. The full variable domain, with the rest looked up from reference TRBV7-3 and TRBJ2-7, is GAGVSQTPSNKVTEKGKYVELRCDPISGHTALYWYRQSLGQGPEFLIYFQGTGAADDSGLPNDRFFAVRPEGSVSTLKIQRTERGDSAVYLCASSLENQDRGDYEQYFGPGTRLTVT.

The table lists this clone with a few counts. The V gene is TRBV27, the J gene TRBJ2-7; TRBD2 is a possible D gene (6 bases). Germline V gene sequence: CDR1 MNHEY, CDR2 SMNVEV (reference sequence). This CDR3 is built from 16 residues. V dropped 3 bases and J dropped 5 bases, with 20 bases sitting between them. The CDR3 loop reads CASSFGSPGVPNEQYF. CDR3 nucleotide sequence: TGTGCCAGCAGTTTCGGTAGTCCGGGGGTTCCGAACGAGCAGTACTTC.

The V and J genes are TRBV5-4 and TRBJ1-2; the D gene is possibly TRBD1 (5 bases). This CDR3 is built from 13 residues. Trimming left V 4 bases short and J 2 bases short, with 9 bases between. Germline V gene lookup returns CDR1 SGHNT and CDR2 YYREEE (reference sequence). The CDR3 protein is CASSVGLNYGYTF. DNA of the CDR3: TGTGCCAGCAGCGTGGGACTCAACTATGGCTACACCTTC.